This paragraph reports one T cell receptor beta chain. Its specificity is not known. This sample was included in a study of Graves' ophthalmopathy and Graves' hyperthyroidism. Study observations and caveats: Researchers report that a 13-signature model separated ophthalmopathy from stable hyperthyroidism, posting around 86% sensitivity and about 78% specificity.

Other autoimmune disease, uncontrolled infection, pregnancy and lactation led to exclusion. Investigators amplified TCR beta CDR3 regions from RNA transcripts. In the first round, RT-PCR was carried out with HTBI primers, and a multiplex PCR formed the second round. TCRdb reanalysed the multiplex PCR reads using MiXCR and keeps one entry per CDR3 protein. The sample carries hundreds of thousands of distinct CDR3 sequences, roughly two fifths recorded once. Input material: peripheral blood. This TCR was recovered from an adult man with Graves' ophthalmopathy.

CDR3 nucleotides: TGTGCCAGCAGCTTAGGGGAATCAAACACTGAAGCTTTCTTT. Translating it yields CASSLGESNTEAFF. This sequence joins TRBV6-6 and TRBJ1-1; a weak D match, TRBD1 (5 bases). Germline CDR1 reads MNHNY; CDR2 reads SVGAGI (reference sequence). V lost 6 bases and J lost 2, with 13 bases in between. CDR3 length equals 14 residues.